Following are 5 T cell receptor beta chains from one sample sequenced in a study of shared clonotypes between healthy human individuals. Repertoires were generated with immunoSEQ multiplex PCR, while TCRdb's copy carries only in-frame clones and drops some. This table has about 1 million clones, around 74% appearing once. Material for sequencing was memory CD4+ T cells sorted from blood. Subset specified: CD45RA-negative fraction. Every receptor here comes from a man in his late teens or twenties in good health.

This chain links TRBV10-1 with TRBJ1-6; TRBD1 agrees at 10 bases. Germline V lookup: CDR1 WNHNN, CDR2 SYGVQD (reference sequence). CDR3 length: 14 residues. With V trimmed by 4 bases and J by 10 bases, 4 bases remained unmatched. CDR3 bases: TGCGCCAGCAGTGCGGGACAGGGGAGATCACCCCTCCACTTT. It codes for CASSAGQGRSPLHF.

CDR3 in amino acids: CASSLGGPNQPQHF. The CDR3 DNA follows: TGTGCCAGCAGCTTGGGGGGGCCCAATCAGCCCCAGCATTTT. The gene calls are TRBV5-6 and TRBJ1-5; weak D call: TRBD1 (6 bases). V lost 0 bases to trimming and J lost 3 bases, with 7 bases between them. The germline CDR1 and CDR2 sequences are SGHDT and YYEEEE. This CDR3 has 14 residues. The variable domain in full, completed from reference TRBV5-6 and TRBJ1-5, reads DAGVTQSPTHLIKTRGQQVTLRCSPKSGHDTVSWYQQALGQGPQFIFQYYEEEERQRGNFPDRFSGHQFPNYSSELNVNALLLGDSALYLCASSLGGPNQPQHFGDGTRLSIL.

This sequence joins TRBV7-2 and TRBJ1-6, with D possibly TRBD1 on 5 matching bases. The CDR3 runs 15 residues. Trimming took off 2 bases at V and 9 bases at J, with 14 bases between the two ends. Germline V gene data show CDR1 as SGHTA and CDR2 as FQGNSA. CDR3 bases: TGTGCCAGCAGCTTATCTGAGGGGTGGAGTTCACCCCTCCACTTT. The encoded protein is CASSLSEGWSSPLHF.

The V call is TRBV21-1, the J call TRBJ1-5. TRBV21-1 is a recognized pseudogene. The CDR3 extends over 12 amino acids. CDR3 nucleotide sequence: TGTGCCAGACCGAAGGGGGGAAAAGATTTTAGGTTT. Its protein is CARPKGGKDFRF.

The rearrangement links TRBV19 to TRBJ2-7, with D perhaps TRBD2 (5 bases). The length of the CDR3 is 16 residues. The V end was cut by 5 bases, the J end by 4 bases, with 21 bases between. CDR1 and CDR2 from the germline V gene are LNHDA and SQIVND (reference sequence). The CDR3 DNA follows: TGTGCCAGTAGTCGTCAGGACTCCCCCTATGGGTACGAGCAGTACTTC. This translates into CASSRQDSPYGYEQYF.